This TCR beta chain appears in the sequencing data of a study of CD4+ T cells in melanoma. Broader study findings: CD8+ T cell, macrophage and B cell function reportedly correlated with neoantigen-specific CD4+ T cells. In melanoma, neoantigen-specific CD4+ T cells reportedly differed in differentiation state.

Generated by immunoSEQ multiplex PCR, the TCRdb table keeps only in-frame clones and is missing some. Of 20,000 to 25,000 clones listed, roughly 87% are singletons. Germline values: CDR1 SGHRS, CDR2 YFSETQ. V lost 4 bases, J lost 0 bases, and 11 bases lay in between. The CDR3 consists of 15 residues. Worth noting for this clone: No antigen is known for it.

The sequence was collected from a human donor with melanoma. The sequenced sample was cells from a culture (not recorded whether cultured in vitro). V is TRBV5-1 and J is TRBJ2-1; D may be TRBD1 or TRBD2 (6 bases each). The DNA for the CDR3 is TGCGCCAGCAGCGGAGGGGGTAGCTCCTACAATGAGCAGTTCTTC. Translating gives CASSGGGSSYNEQFF.